A selection of T cell receptor beta chains follows, all from one sample in a study of OX40 agonist ivuxolimab in advanced cancers. Sequenced by immunoSEQ multiplex PCR; TCRdb stores in-frame clones only, minus some. This sample has about 73,000 clones, with roughly 85% found just once. This specimen consisted of CD4+ or CD8+ T cells sorted from blood, obtained in a trial of the OX40 agonist ivuxolimab. These receptors were taken from an adult with an advanced solid tumor such as melanoma, head and neck, liver or kidney cancer. Both conserved end residues are part of each CDR3. A D gene is named only where the DNA matches it firmly. Rows give clone size only sometimes, using once, few, many, or a class for an expanded clone.

j_call: TRBJ2-7; v_call: TRBV6-5; clone_size: once; d_call: NA; cdr3_length: 11; cdr3_nt: TGTGCCAGCAGTTACAGCGGCCAGCAGTACTTC; cdr3_aa: CASSYSGQQYF
j_call: TRBJ1-2; v_call: TRBV2; clone_size: NA; d_call: NA; cdr3_length: 14; cdr3_nt: TGTGCCAGCAGGCCGGACAGCGAGAACTATGGCTACACCTTC; cdr3_aa: CASRPDSENYGYTF
j_call: TRBJ2-2; v_call: TRBV27; clone_size: NA; d_call: TRBD1; cdr3_length: 15; cdr3_nt: TGTGCCAGCAGTCATTGGACAGGGCAGGGCGGGGAGCTGTTTTTT; cdr3_aa: CASSHWTGQGGELFF
j_call: TRBJ1-3; v_call: TRBV6-5; clone_size: NA; d_call: TRBD1; cdr3_length: 15; cdr3_nt: TGTGCCAGCATTGGAAGGGGGCTTACTGGAAACACCATATATTTT; cdr3_aa: CASIGRGLTGNTIYF
j_call: TRBJ2-1; v_call: TRBV7-9; clone_size: NA; d_call: NA; cdr3_length: 14; cdr3_nt: TGTGCCAGCAGCTTAGATAGCGGTTACAATGAGCAGTTCTTC; cdr3_aa: CASSLDSGYNEQFF
j_call: TRBJ2-1; v_call: TRBV9; clone_size: NA; d_call: NA; cdr3_length: 16; cdr3_nt: TGTGCCAGCAGCCTACACAACCAGGGCTCCTACAATGAGCAGTTCTTC; cdr3_aa: CASSLHNQGSYNEQFF
j_call: TRBJ2-5; v_call: TRBV7-2; clone_size: NA; d_call: TRBD1; cdr3_length: 15; cdr3_nt: TGTGCCAGCAGCTCAGCGAGGGGGCGGGTGGAGACCCAGTACTTC; cdr3_aa: CASSSARGRVETQYF
j_call: TRBJ2-7; v_call: TRBV5-1; clone_size: NA; d_call: NA; cdr3_length: 15; cdr3_nt: TGCGCCAGCAGCAACAGGAGTCATGGGTCCTACGAGCAGTACTTC; cdr3_aa: CASSNRSHGSYEQYF
j_call: TRBJ1-2; v_call: TRBV5-6; clone_size: NA; d_call: NA; cdr3_length: 16; cdr3_nt: TGTGCCAGCAGCCCACCGGTTGGTGCTGGCAACTATGGCTACACCTTC; cdr3_aa: CASSPPVGAGNYGYTF
j_call: TRBJ2-3; v_call: TRBV6-4; clone_size: few; d_call: NA; cdr3_length: 12; cdr3_nt: TGTGCCAGCAGTGACTCTGGAGATACGCAGTATTTT; cdr3_aa: CASSDSGDTQYF
j_call: TRBJ2-5; v_call: TRBV5-1; clone_size: NA; d_call: NA; cdr3_length: 14; cdr3_nt: TGCGCCAGCAGCTTGGAAGGACAGCAAGAGACCCAGTACTTC; cdr3_aa: CASSLEGQQETQYF
j_call: TRBJ2-7; v_call: TRBV5-8; clone_size: NA; d_call: TRBD2; cdr3_length: 13; cdr3_nt: TGTGCCAGCAGCTTTCATAGCGGGGTCGAGCAGTACTTC; cdr3_aa: CASSFHSGVEQYF
j_call: TRBJ2-7; v_call: TRBV15; clone_size: NA; d_call: NA; cdr3_length: 14; cdr3_nt: TGTGCCACCAGCAGCCACAGGGATTCCTACGAGCAGTACTTC; cdr3_aa: CATSSHRDSYEQYF
j_call: TRBJ2-2; v_call: TRBV5-1; clone_size: NA; d_call: TRBD2; cdr3_length: 17; cdr3_nt: TGCGCCAGCCAATCTAGCGGGGGGGCCGAGGACACCGGGGAGCTGTTTTTT; cdr3_aa: CASQSSGGAEDTGELFF
j_call: TRBJ1-2; v_call: TRBV5-1; clone_size: NA; d_call: TRBD1; cdr3_length: 13; cdr3_nt: TGCGCCAGCAGCCATGACAGGGACTATGGCTACACCTTC; cdr3_aa: CASSHDRDYGYTF
j_call: TRBJ1-2; v_call: TRBV5-1; clone_size: NA; d_call: NA; cdr3_length: 14; cdr3_nt: TGCGCCAGCAGCTTGGAACGGCAAGGGGGTGGCTACACCTTC; cdr3_aa: CASSLERQGGGYTF
j_call: TRBJ2-7; v_call: TRBV7-2; clone_size: NA; d_call: NA; cdr3_length: 11; cdr3_nt: TGTGCCAGCAGCGACTCCTACGAGCAGTACTTC; cdr3_aa: CASSDSYEQYF
j_call: TRBJ1-3; v_call: TRBV6-6; clone_size: NA; d_call: TRBD1; cdr3_length: 15; cdr3_nt: TGTGCCAGCAGTGGGACAGGACCCTCTGGAAACACCATATATTTT; cdr3_aa: CASSGTGPSGNTIYF
j_call: TRBJ1-6; v_call: TRBV6-1; clone_size: NA; d_call: TRBD1; cdr3_length: 15; cdr3_nt: TGTGCCAGCAGTGACCCGGGACAGGGGGCGGCACCCCTCCACTTT; cdr3_aa: CASSDPGQGAAPLHF
j_call: TRBJ2-3; v_call: TRBV5-4; clone_size: NA; d_call: NA; cdr3_length: 14; cdr3_nt: TGTGCCAGCAGCTTGTCCCGGCCCACAGATACGCAGTATTTT; cdr3_aa: CASSLSRPTDTQYF
j_call: TRBJ2-7; v_call: TRBV18; clone_size: NA; d_call: TRBD1; cdr3_length: 15; cdr3_nt: TGTGCCAGCTCACCAGACAGGGGGAACACCTACGAGCAGTACTTC; cdr3_aa: CASSPDRGNTYEQYF
j_call: TRBJ2-5; v_call: TRBV7-2; clone_size: NA; d_call: TRBD2; cdr3_length: 17; cdr3_nt: TGTGCCAGCAGCCCCCGGGGCAGCGGGAGGGCCTGGGAGACCCAGTACTTC; cdr3_aa: CASSPRGSGRAWETQYF
j_call: TRBJ2-1; v_call: TRBV19; clone_size: NA; d_call: NA; cdr3_length: 14; cdr3_nt: TGTGCCAGTAGGGTGCGAAGCTCCTACAATGAGCAGTTCTTC; cdr3_aa: CASRVRSSYNEQFF
j_call: TRBJ2-2; v_call: TRBV7-2; clone_size: NA; d_call: NA; cdr3_length: 13; cdr3_nt: TGTGCCAGCAGTTTAGATTTCACCGGGGAGCTGTTTTTT; cdr3_aa: CASSLDFTGELFF
j_call: TRBJ2-5; v_call: TRBV7-2; clone_size: NA; d_call: NA; cdr3_length: 12; cdr3_nt: TGTGCCAGCAGCCCTACACAAGAGACCCAGTACTTC; cdr3_aa: CASSPTQETQYF
j_call: TRBJ2-4; v_call: TRBV4-1; clone_size: once; d_call: TRBD2; cdr3_length: 18; cdr3_nt: TGCGCCAGCAGCCAAACGACCGGCGGAGCGGGAGACAAAAACATTCAGTACTTC; cdr3_aa: CASSQTTGGAGDKNIQYF
j_call: TRBJ1-3; v_call: TRBV7-2; clone_size: NA; d_call: TRBD1; cdr3_length: 16; cdr3_nt: TGTGCCAGCAGCCCTGGGGACAGGGGGAGTGGAAACACCATATATTTT; cdr3_aa: CASSPGDRGSGNTIYF